This T cell receptor beta chain was found in a study of cytomegalovirus exposure and HLA in healthy donors. Study-level results: Later analysis associated a missense DCLRE1C variant with TCR beta V- and J-gene trimming.

Details on this clone: Its antigen is currently unknown.

With 60 Vbeta and 13 Jbeta primers, the PCR was carried out. TCRdb's copy holds only in-frame clones and misses some; the assay was immunoSEQ multiplex PCR. Among about 190,000 clones, about 81% were seen once, and the ten largest hold about 4.4%. CDR1 and CDR2 (germline): MGHRA, YSYEKL. The CDR3 length is 17 residues. Trimming stripped 0 bases from V and 8 bases from J, with 19 bases between. This receptor was obtained from a man aged 25 to 45 in good health and CMV-seropositive. V is TRBV4-1 and J is TRBJ1-4; D is unresolved. Sequencing was done on a sample of PBMCs. The CDR3 reads CASSQDSTSGVSEKLFF. The DNA of the CDR3 is TGCGCCAGCAGCCAAGATTCGACCTCCGGGGTTTCAGAAAAACTGTTTTTT.